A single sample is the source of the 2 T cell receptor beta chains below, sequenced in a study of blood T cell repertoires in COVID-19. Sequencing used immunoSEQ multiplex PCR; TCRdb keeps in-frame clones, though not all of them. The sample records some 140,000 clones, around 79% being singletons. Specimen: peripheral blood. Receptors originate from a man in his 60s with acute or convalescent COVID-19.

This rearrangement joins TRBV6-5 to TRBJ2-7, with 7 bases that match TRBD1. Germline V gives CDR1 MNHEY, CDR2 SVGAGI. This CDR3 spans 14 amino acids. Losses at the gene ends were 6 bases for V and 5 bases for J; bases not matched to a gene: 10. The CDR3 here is CASRYRDSSHEQYF. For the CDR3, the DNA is TGTGCCAGCAGATACCGGGACAGTAGTCACGAGCAGTACTTC.

The CDR3 sequence is CASSSPRTSLYEQYF. The CDR3 bases are TGTGCCAGCAGTTCCCCGCGGACTTCTCTCTACGAGCAGTACTTC. The genes are TRBV27 and TRBJ2-7; possibly TRBD2 for D (5 bases). V lost 4 bases, J lost 3 bases, and 16 bases lay in between. The CDR3 has 15 amino acids. Germline V gives CDR1 MNHEY, CDR2 SMNVEV (reference sequence).